The 32 T cell receptor beta chains below all came from one sample that was sequenced in a study of beta chain features in type 1 diabetes. Whole-study results and caveats: In every one of the four CD4+ subsets, TCRB CDR3s were moderately but significantly shorter in Type 1 diabetes patients.

These receptors have no known antigen. Investigators reverse transcribed all isolated RNA, so they sequenced expressed TCRB transcripts. Libraries were prepared by immunoSEQ multiplex PCR; TCRdb keeps only in-frame clonotypes and omits some of them. The sample consists of some 660,000 clones, over 12% of them appearing once. The sample comprised naive CD4+ T cells from blood. The receptors here all came from a man aged 18 to 35 with type 1 diabetes.

Concerning this clone: A clone one base away is much larger, so this may be a read error. This chain links TRBV5-6 with TRBJ2-7; unclear D gene. Germline V CDR1 and CDR2: SGHDT, YYEEEE. The CDR3 is made up of 12 amino acids. Between the trimmed V and J ends, which lost 3 bases and 0 bases, there was a span of 4 bases. The CDR3 DNA sequence: TGTGCCAGCAGCTGGAGCTCCTACGAGCAGTACTTC. This encodes CASSWSSYEQYF.

This clone was seen a handful of times. Other DNA variants within this sample encode the same CDR3. The gene calls are TRBV5-1 and TRBJ1-1; no clear D. The germline gives CDR1 SGHRS, CDR2 YFSETQ. The CDR3 contains 14 residues. V was trimmed by 0 bases and J by 0 bases, leaving 6 bases between them. The CDR3 DNA reads TGCGCCAGCAGCTTGGATGGAATGAACACTGAAGCTTTCTTT. This translates into CASSLDGMNTEAFF.

The rearrangement uses TRBV5-1 and TRBJ2-7, with TRBD1 matching 7 bases. This CDR3 contains 15 residues. Germline V gives CDR1 SGHRS, CDR2 YFSETQ. V shed 0 bases and J 7 bases; nucleotides not matched to a gene: 10. As DNA, the CDR3 is TGCGCCAGCAGCTTGGGAAATGGGGAGACAGGGGAGCAGTACTTC. Its protein is CASSLGNGETGEQYF.

This chain joins TRBV4-2 and TRBJ2-3, with 8 bases matching TRBD1. Germline CDR1 LGHNA, CDR2 YNFKEQ. The ends lost 4 bases at V and 1 base at J; junction bases unmatched: 4. There are 15 residues in the CDR3. CDR3 bases: TGTGCCAGCAGCCTTGAGACAGGGGGCACAGATACGCAGTATTTT. Protein sequence: CASSLETGGTDTQYF.

This clone occurred a few times. The chain joins TRBV9 to TRBJ2-7; no definite D call. The V gene lost 4 bases and the J gene lost 1 base, with 12 bases spanning the gap. Germline V CDR1 and CDR2: SGDLS, YYNGEE. This CDR3 region has 14 residues. CDR3 coding DNA: TGTGCCAGCAGCCGGGCTTCTCCTTCCTACGAGCAGTACTTC. This gives the protein CASSRASPSYEQYF.

The chain employs TRBV29-1 and TRBJ2-2; tentative D call: TRBD1 (6 bases). The CDR3 consists of 14 residues. The germline V and J ends were trimmed by 5 bases and 4 bases, with 14 bases remaining between them. Germline V gene data show CDR1 as SQVTM and CDR2 as ANQGSEA. The CDR3 DNA is TGCAGCGTTATTACAGGGTCCCCCACCGGGGAGCTGTTTTTT. Translating gives CSVITGSPTGELFF.

There are a few counts of this clone. This rearrangement joins TRBV23-1 to TRBJ2-7, with D possibly matching TRBD1 (6 bases). TRBV23-1 is treated as an ORF (open reading frame) with a function not yet certain. The germline V and J ends were trimmed by 4 bases and 7 bases, with 23 bases remaining between them. The CDR3 is 16 residues long. The CDR3 coding sequence is TGCGCCAGCAGTCCCCGGGACGGTAGTCTTCAGGGGGAGCAGTACTTC. This sequence encodes CASSPRDGSLQGEQYF.

V usage is TRBV15 and J usage is TRBJ1-3; D is uncertain. The CDR3 runs to 13 residues. CDR1 and CDR2 from the germline V gene are LNHNV and YYDKDF (reference sequence). V was trimmed by 6 bases and J by 0 bases, leaving 6 bases between them. The CDR3 bases are TGTGCCACCAGTCCCAGCTCTGGAAACACCATATATTTT. Its protein product is CATSPSSGNTIYF.

This sequence joins TRBV6-4 and TRBJ2-5; 9 nucleotides line up with TRBD1. CDR1 MRHNA and CDR2 SNTAGT come from the germline V gene. This CDR3 contains 14 residues. V was clipped by 2 bases and J by 5 bases; unmatched bases: 3. CDR3 coding DNA: TGTGCCAGCAGTGACACAGGGGGCGAGGAGACCCAGTACTTC. Its translation: CASSDTGGEETQYF.

This clone was seen only a few times. The rearrangement joins TRBV5-1 to TRBJ2-7; maybe TRBD1 (6 bases). The CDR3 spans 14 residues. Trimming took 2 bases from V and 3 from J, leaving 12 bases between them. CDR1 SGHRS and CDR2 YFSETQ come from the germline V gene. The CDR3 loop reads CASSFGQFSYEQYF. CDR3 DNA: TGCGCCAGCAGCTTCGGACAGTTCAGCTACGAGCAGTACTTC.

In its sample, this clone was seen a few times. V gene TRBV18 combines with J gene TRBJ2-7; D not certain. The CDR3 covers 14 residues. The germline V gene encodes CDR1 KGHSH and CDR2 LQKENI. V gave up 3 bases and J gave up 2 bases, with 11 bases separating them. The CDR3 sequence is CASSPRGSAYEQYF. CDR3 coding DNA: TGTGCCAGCTCACCCCGTGGTAGTGCCTACGAGCAGTACTTC.

Concerning this clone: The sample carries other DNA sequences with the same CDR3. This chain connects TRBV2 to TRBJ1-1, with D possibly matching TRBD1 (5 bases). Per germline, CDR1 SNHLY and CDR2 FYNNEI. The CDR3 runs 14 residues. Trimming shortened V by 4 bases and J by 1 base, and 10 bases separated the two germline ends. CDR3 nucleotides: TGTGCCAGCAGTGTGGGGCAGGGGAACACTGAAGCTTTCTTT. It codes for CASSVGQGNTEAFF.

As DNA, the CDR3 is TGCGCCAGCAGCCAAGATACTAGCGGGGGATATACGCAGTATTTT. Translated: CASSQDTSGGYTQYF. The chain uses TRBV4-1 and TRBJ2-3; 11 positions match TRBD2. Germline V gene sequence: CDR1 MGHRA, CDR2 YSYEKL. The length of the CDR3 is 15 residues. Unmatched junction bases numbered 3, after V lost 0 bases and J lost 7 bases.

The chain carries TRBV7-9 and TRBJ2-7, with 11 bases identical to TRBD1. CDR3 size: 14 residues. J lost 6 bases, V lost 5 bases, and 6 bases had no gene match. CDR1 and CDR2 (germline): SEHNR, FQNEAQ (reference sequence). Here the CDR3 reads CASSERTGGGEQYF. The CDR3 DNA reads TGTGCCAGCAGCGAAAGGACAGGGGGCGGCGAGCAGTACTTC.

J is TRBJ2-6 and V is TRBV18; 8 positions match TRBD1. Germline values: CDR1 KGHSH, CDR2 LQKENI. V shed 4 bases, J shed 1 base, and the junction held 3 bases outside the gene matches. CDR3 length equals 16 residues. CDR3 bases: TGTGCCAGCTCACGGGACAGGTGGTCTGGGGCCAACGTCCTGACTTTC. Protein product: CASSRDRWSGANVLTF.

This clone was counted a few times. The V and J genes are TRBV4-2 and TRBJ1-6; D might be TRBD1 (6 bases). V gave up 0 bases and J gave up 5 bases, with 11 bases separating them. The germline gives CDR1 LGHNA, CDR2 YNFKEQ. The CDR3 has 16 amino acids. The CDR3 is CASSQDIGQNNSPLHF. The CDR3 nucleotides are TGTGCCAGCAGCCAAGATATAGGACAGAATAATTCACCCCTCCACTTT.

The chain recombines TRBV5-1 with TRBJ2-5; the D gene is possibly TRBD2 (5 bases). From germline, CDR1 is SGHRS and CDR2 YFSETQ. The V gene lost 6 bases and the J gene lost 1 base, with 16 bases spanning the gap. The length of the CDR3 is 15 residues. CDR3 in DNA: TGCGCCAGCAACATCCGGACCGGAGGCCAAGAGACCCAGTACTTC. This encodes CASNIRTGGQETQYF. Variable domain in full (rest from reference TRBV5-1 and TRBJ2-5): KAGVTQTPRYLIKTRGQQVTLSCSPISGHRSVSWYQQTPGQGLQFLFEYFSETQRNKGNFPGRFSGRQFSNSRSEMNVSTLELGDSALYLCASNIRTGGQETQYFGPGTRLLVL.

This chain joins TRBV30 and TRBJ1-2; 8 positions agree with TRBD1. The germline CDR1 and CDR2 sequences are GTSNPN and SVGIG (reference sequence). This CDR3 is built from 16 residues. V was clipped by 3 bases and J by 11 bases; unmatched bases: 20. In DNA, the CDR3 is TGTGCCTGGAGCGGGGGACAGGCCTGGGAGATTATGCGGTACACCTTC. The encoded protein is CAWSGGQAWEIMRYTF.

V is TRBV9 and J is TRBJ2-5; 8 bases match TRBD1. This CDR3 contains 15 residues. With V trimmed by 0 bases and J by 0 bases, 1 base remained unmatched. Looked up from germline, CDR1 is SGDLS and CDR2 is YYNGEE. CDR3 residues: CASSVGTGYQETQYF. DNA for the CDR3: TGTGCCAGCAGCGTAGGGACAGGGTACCAAGAGACCCAGTACTTC.

This clone was counted a few times. The chain couples TRBV5-6 to TRBJ1-1; D remains ambiguous. Germline V gene sequence: CDR1 SGHDT, CDR2 YYEEEE. Trimming pared 2 bases from V and 2 bases from J, leaving 10 bases between. CDR3 length: 14 amino acids. The CDR3, as DNA: TGTGCCAGCAGCTTCTCGGGGTCCAACACTGAAGCTTTCTTT. It codes for CASSFSGSNTEAFF.

The chain couples TRBV7-3 to TRBJ2-1; D is uncertain. Germline CDR1 and CDR2: SGHTA and FQGTGA. CDR3 length equals 18 residues. V dropped 5 bases and J dropped 4 bases, with 24 bases sitting between them. CDR3 sequence reads: CASSESRVTSQLYNEQFF. In DNA, the CDR3 is TGTGCCAGCAGCGAGTCCCGCGTCACCTCTCAACTTTACAATGAGCAGTTCTTC.

This chain connects TRBV7-9 to TRBJ2-1; maybe TRBD2 (5 bases). CDR3 length equals 14 residues. V was trimmed by 6 bases and J by 8 bases, leaving 17 bases between them. Germline V gene data show CDR1 as SEHNR and CDR2 as FQNEAQ (reference sequence). This chain's CDR3 is CASSPAPTGDEQFF. As DNA, the CDR3 is TGTGCCAGCAGTCCCGCCCCGACCGGGGATGAGCAGTTCTTC.

This clone was seen only a few times. This chain connects TRBV30 to TRBJ1-5; D is uncertain. V gave up 0 bases and J gave up 7 bases, with 13 bases separating them. The CDR3 runs 14 residues. The germline V gene has CDR1 GTSNPN and CDR2 SVGIG (reference sequence). This chain's CDR3 is CAWSVNPGVQPQHF. CDR3 bases: TGTGCCTGGAGTGTAAATCCTGGGGTGCAGCCCCAGCATTTT. The whole variable domain, remainder taken from reference TRBV30 and TRBJ1-5, is SQTIHQWPATLVQPVGSPLSLECTVEGTSNPNLYWYRQAAGRGLQLLFYSVGIGQISSEVPQNLSASRPQDRQFILSSKKLLLSDSGFYLCAWSVNPGVQPQHFGDGTRLSIL.

This clone was detected a few times. This chain uses TRBV30 with TRBJ2-2; D is perhaps TRBD1 (6 bases). The CDR3 has 14 residues. The V gene's germline CDR1 is GTSNPN and CDR2 SVGIG (reference sequence). Between the trimmed V and J ends, which lost 3 bases and 7 bases, there was a span of 15 bases. The CDR3 region has the DNA TGTGCCTGGAGCTGGGGGCGAGGAGACGGGGAGCTGTTTTTT. This encodes CAWSWGRGDGELFF.

V and J are TRBV7-3 and TRBJ2-2; D gene unclear. Germline V gives CDR1 SGHTA, CDR2 FQGTGA. V lost 2 bases and J lost 1, with 5 bases in between. This CDR3 has 14 residues. CDR3 region: CASSLRRNTGELFF. The CDR3 coding sequence is TGTGCCAGCAGCTTACGGAGGAACACCGGGGAGCTGTTTTTT.

Only a few counts were recorded for this clone. The chain employs TRBV7-2 and TRBJ2-5; possible D gene TRBD1, 5 bases. Germline V gene data show CDR1 as SGHTA and CDR2 as FQGNSA. The V end lost 3 bases, the J end lost 2 bases, and 13 bases lay between the germline ends. The CDR3 spans 15 residues. The CDR3 reads CASSFRNRLQETQYF. The CDR3 nucleotides read TGTGCCAGCAGCTTCCGAAACAGGTTACAAGAGACCCAGTACTTC.

The chain has TRBV7-2 and TRBJ2-3, with 8 bases matching TRBD1. This CDR3 has 15 residues. The germline gives CDR1 SGHTA, CDR2 FQGNSA. J was trimmed by 5 bases and V by 2 bases; bases with no gene match: 6. CDR3 coding DNA: TGTGCCAGCAGCTTATCCAGGGGGCTTAGAGATACGCAGTATTTT. Amino acids: CASSLSRGLRDTQYF.

There are a few counts of this clone. V and J are TRBV15 and TRBJ2-3, with TRBD2 matching 10 bases. There are 17 residues in the CDR3. The ends lost 2 bases at V and 4 bases at J; junction bases unmatched: 9. CDR1 and CDR2 from the germline V gene are LNHNV and YYDKDF (reference sequence). CDR3 DNA: TGTGCCACCAGCAGACCTGAACTAGCGGGAAACCCAGATACGCAGTATTTT. This gives the protein CATSRPELAGNPDTQYF.

This clone was observed a single time. The V gene is TRBV7-9, the J gene TRBJ1-1; unclear D gene. Germline CDR1 is SEHNR and CDR2 is FQNEAQ (reference sequence). The V gene lost 2 bases and the J gene lost 0 bases, with 7 bases spanning the gap. The CDR3 contains 14 residues. In DNA form, the CDR3 reads TGTGCCAGCAGCTTACTGGTTATGAACACTGAAGCTTTCTTT. It specifies CASSLLVMNTEAFF.

The rearrangement links TRBV18 to TRBJ2-7; 9 bases fit TRBD2. The CDR3 covers 15 residues. With V trimmed by 3 bases and J by 6 bases, 9 bases remained unmatched. Germline V gene lookup returns CDR1 KGHSH and CDR2 LQKENI. The CDR3 DNA reads TGTGCCAGCTCACCCCCCGGGACTAGCCGTCTCGAGCAGTACTTC. Amino acids: CASSPPGTSRLEQYF.

The gene calls are TRBV27 and TRBJ2-3, with D tentatively TRBD1 or TRBD2 (5 bases each). CDR1 and CDR2 from the germline V gene are MNHEY and SMNVEV (reference sequence). Trimming cost V 11 bases and J 5 bases, with 20 bases left between them. There are 14 residues in the CDR3. CDR3 protein: CASTPGPGVDTQYF. CDR3 DNA: TGTGCCTCAACGCCGGGACCTGGAGTAGATACGCAGTATTTT.

This clone was detected a few times. The chain carries TRBV7-8 and TRBJ2-7, with D uncertain. There are 15 residues in the CDR3. Germline V gene sequence: CDR1 SGHVS, CDR2 FQNEAQ. The V end was cut by 1 base, the J end by 3 bases, with 13 bases between. The CDR3 DNA reads TGTGCCAGCAGCTTAGGGTTGGTGGGGAACTACGAGCAGTACTTC. It codes for CASSLGLVGNYEQYF.